These T cell receptor beta chains were read from a single sample in a study of blood T cell repertoires in COVID-19. The method was immunoSEQ multiplex PCR; TCRdb's version includes in-frame clones alone and lacks a portion of them. The data contain some 200,000 clones, about 80% of them singletons. Sequencing was carried out using peripheral blood. The receptors stem from a woman aged 30 to 39 who had recovered from COVID-19. Both conserved end residues are part of each CDR3. The order of the fields is V gene, clone size, D gene, J gene, CDR3 length, CDR3 protein, CDR3 DNA. The D gene is left open where the match is weak. Only some rows state a clone size, as once, few, many or a class for expanded clones.

TRBV11-2	.	.	TRBJ1-3	16	CASSLVPHRRGNTIYF	TGTGCCAGCAGCTTAGTCCCCCACCGGCGGGGAAACACCATATATTTT
TRBV3-1/TRBV3-2	.	.	TRBJ1-5	14	CASSQDSGNQPQHF	TGTGCCAGCAGCCAAGACAGCGGCAATCAGCCCCAGCATTTT
TRBV13	.	TRBD1	TRBJ2-5	14	CASSWTGTSVAQYF	TGTGCCAGCAGCTGGACAGGGACCTCGGTGGCCCAGTACTTC
TRBV2	.	.	TRBJ1-5	15	CASSEGRQSYQPQHF	TGTGCCAGCAGTGAAGGGCGGCAGTCTTATCAGCCCCAGCATTTT
TRBV9	.	.	TRBJ2-1	15	CASSVLFEGVRKQFF	TGTGCCAGCAGCGTCCTTTTTGAGGGAGTGAGGAAGCAGTTCTTC
TRBV30	many	.	TRBJ1-5	13	CAWEGGGDQPQHF	TGTGCCTGGGAGGGAGGGGGTGATCAGCCCCAGCATTTT
TRBV5-1	.	.	TRBJ1-3	15	CASSPGLNSGNTIYF	TGCGCCAGCAGCCCCGGACTAAACTCTGGAAACACCATATATTTT
TRBV27	.	TRBD1	TRBJ2-2	16	CASSQDRGARGGELFF	TGTGCCAGCAGTCAGGACAGGGGCGCCCGAGGGGGGGAGCTGTTTTTT
TRBV5-1	.	TRBD1	TRBJ1-2	13	CASSSGQGEGYTF	TGCGCCAGCAGCTCGGGACAGGGGGAGGGCTACACCTTC
TRBV12-3/TRBV12-4	.	.	TRBJ1-1	12	CASSLIGTEAFF	TGTGCCAGCAGTTTGATCGGTACTGAAGCTTTCTTT
TRBV5-1	.	.	TRBJ2-3	17	CASSPHLTGLSTDTQYF	TGCGCCAGCAGCCCCCACCTTACAGGGCTAAGCACAGATACGCAGTATTTT
TRBV27	medium-sized	TRBD2	TRBJ2-1	16	CASSFLTSGSGNEQFF	TGTGCCAGCAGTTTTCTGACTAGCGGGAGCGGGAATGAGCAGTTCTTC
TRBV7-9	.	TRBD1	TRBJ1-1	15	CASSSWDRGRTEAFF	TGTGCCAGCAGCTCCTGGGACAGGGGGCGAACTGAAGCTTTCTTT
TRBV28	.	.	TRBJ1-5	16	CASNRAGPLSNQPQHF	TGTGCCAGCAACCGCGCAGGGCCCCTCAGCAATCAGCCCCAGCATTTT
TRBV11-2	.	.	TRBJ1-1	15	CASSSSDSRNTEAFF	TGTGCCAGCAGCTCTTCGGACAGCCGGAACACTGAAGCTTTCTTT
TRBV3-1/TRBV3-2	.	.	TRBJ2-7	13	CASSLLESYEQYF	TGTGCCAGCAGCCTACTAGAATCCTACGAGCAGTACTTC
TRBV3-1/TRBV3-2	once	TRBD2	TRBJ2-1	17	CASSPRLAGVLYNEQFF	TGTGCCAGCAGCCCTAGGTTAGCGGGGGTACTCTACAATGAGCAGTTCTTC
TRBV7-9	.	TRBD2	TRBJ2-1	15	CASRPTSGGFNEQFF	TGTGCCAGCAGGCCAACTAGCGGGGGGTTTAATGAGCAGTTCTTC
TRBV5-5	.	.	TRBJ2-1	14	CASSFTVTKGEQFF	TGTGCCAGCAGCTTTACAGTTACAAAAGGTGAGCAGTTCTTC
TRBV6-5	.	TRBD1	TRBJ2-7	14	CASSYGGQSYEQYF	TGTGCCAGCAGTTACGGGGGACAGTCCTACGAGCAGTACTTC
TRBV28	.	.	TRBJ1-1	14	CASSPATYNTEAFF	TGTGCCAGCAGCCCAGCGACCTATAACACTGAAGCTTTCTTT
TRBV18	.	TRBD1	TRBJ2-3	13	CASSRTGADTQYF	TGTGCCAGCTCCCGGACAGGGGCAGATACGCAGTATTTT
TRBV18	.	.	TRBJ2-7	14	CASSPTQSPYEQYF	TGTGCCAGCTCACCAACCCAGTCCCCCTACGAGCAGTACTTC
TRBV2	.	.	TRBJ1-5	14	CASSSQGSNQPQHF	TGTGCCAGCAGTAGTCAGGGGAGCAATCAGCCCCAGCATTTT
TRBV7-9	.	TRBD2	TRBJ2-7	15	CASSPRLAGDHEQYF	TGTGCCAGCAGCCCCCGACTAGCGGGAGACCACGAGCAGTACTTC
TRBV12-3/TRBV12-4	.	.	TRBJ2-7	12	CASKAAGREQYF	TGTGCCAGCAAGGCAGCTGGGCGCGAGCAGTACTTC
TRBV19	.	TRBD1	TRBJ2-4	14	CASSRTGAKNIQYF	TGTGCCAGTAGTAGGACAGGAGCCAAAAACATTCAGTACTTC
TRBV6-5	many	TRBD1	TRBJ2-7	14	CATSDRGPPYEQYF	TGTGCCACGTCGGACAGGGGGCCCCCCTACGAGCAGTACTTC
TRBV5-1	few	TRBD1	TRBJ1-1	14	CASTQGASNTEAFF	TGCGCCAGTACCCAGGGGGCTTCAAACACTGAAGCTTTCTTT
TRBV4-1	.	TRBD1	TRBJ1-5	16	CASSPGQGALHQPQHF	TGCGCCAGCAGCCCGGGACAGGGGGCATTACATCAGCCCCAGCATTTT
TRBV7-2	.	.	TRBJ2-3	17	CASSFVWGGPNTDTQYF	TGTGCCAGCAGCTTCGTCTGGGGCGGACCTAACACAGATACGCAGTATTTT
TRBV19	once	TRBD1	TRBJ1-1	13	CATLGQGLTEAFF	TGTGCCACCCTGGGACAGGGACTCACTGAAGCTTTCTTT
TRBV4-1	few	.	TRBJ2-7	14	CASSQDPSSLYQYF	TGCGCCAGCAGCCAAGACCCCAGTTCCCTGTATCAGTACTTC
TRBV18	.	.	TRBJ2-2	14	CASLPRRGTGELFF	TGTGCCAGCTTACCAAGAAGGGGCACCGGGGAGCTGTTTTTT
TRBV5-6	.	TRBD2	TRBJ2-1	18	CASTRRTSGSGAYNEQFF	TGTGCCAGCACTCGCCGGACTAGCGGGAGCGGGGCTTACAATGAGCAGTTCTTC
TRBV5-8	.	.	TRBJ1-4	13	CASSFSEDEKLFF	TGTGCCAGCAGCTTTTCAGAAGATGAAAAACTGTTTTTT
TRBV3-1/TRBV3-2	.	TRBD1	TRBJ2-2	15	CASSPRDRGTGELFF	TGTGCCAGCAGCCCCCGGGACAGGGGTACCGGGGAGCTGTTTTTT